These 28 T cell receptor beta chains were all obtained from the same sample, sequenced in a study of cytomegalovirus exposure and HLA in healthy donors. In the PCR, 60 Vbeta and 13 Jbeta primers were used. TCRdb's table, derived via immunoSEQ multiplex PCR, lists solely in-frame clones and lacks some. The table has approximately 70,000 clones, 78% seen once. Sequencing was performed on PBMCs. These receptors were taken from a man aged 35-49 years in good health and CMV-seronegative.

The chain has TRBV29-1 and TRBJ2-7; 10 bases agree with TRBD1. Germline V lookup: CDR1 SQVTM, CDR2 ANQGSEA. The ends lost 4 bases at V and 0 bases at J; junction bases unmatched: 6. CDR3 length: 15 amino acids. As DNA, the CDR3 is TGCAGCGTTGTGGGGGGGGACAGGGGCTCCTACGAGCAGTACTTC. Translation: CSVVGGDRGSYEQYF.

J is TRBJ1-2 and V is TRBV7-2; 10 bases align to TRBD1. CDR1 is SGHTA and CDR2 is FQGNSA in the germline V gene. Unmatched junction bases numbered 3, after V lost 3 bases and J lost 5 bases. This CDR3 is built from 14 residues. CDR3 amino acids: CASSLGQGRYGYTF. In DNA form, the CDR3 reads TGTGCCAGCAGCTTGGGACAGGGGCGATATGGCTACACCTTC.

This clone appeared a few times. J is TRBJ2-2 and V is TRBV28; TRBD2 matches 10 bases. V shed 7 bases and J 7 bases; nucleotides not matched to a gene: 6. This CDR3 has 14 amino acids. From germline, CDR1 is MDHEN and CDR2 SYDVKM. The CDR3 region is CASKAGGLGGELFF. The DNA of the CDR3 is TGTGCCAGCAAAGCGGGAGGGCTAGGCGGGGAGCTGTTTTTT.

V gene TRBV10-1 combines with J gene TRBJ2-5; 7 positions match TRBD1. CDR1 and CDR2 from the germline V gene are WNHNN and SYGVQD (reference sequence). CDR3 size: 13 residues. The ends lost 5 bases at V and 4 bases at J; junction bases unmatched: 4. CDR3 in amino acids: CASSLTGRETQYF. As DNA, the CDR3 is TGCGCCAGCAGTTTGACAGGGCGAGAGACCCAGTACTTC.

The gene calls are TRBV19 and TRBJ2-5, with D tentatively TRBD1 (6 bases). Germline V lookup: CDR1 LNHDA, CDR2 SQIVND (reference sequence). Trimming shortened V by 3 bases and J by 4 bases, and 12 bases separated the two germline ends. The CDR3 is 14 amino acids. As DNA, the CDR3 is TGTGCCAGTAGTATCTCCGGGACACCAGAGACCCAGTACTTC. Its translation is CASSISGTPETQYF. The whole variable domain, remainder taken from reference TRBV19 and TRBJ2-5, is DGGITQSPKYLFRKEGQNVTLSCEQNLNHDAMYWYRQDPGQGLRLIYYSQIVNDFQKGDIAEGYSVSREKKESFPLTVTSAQKNPTAFYLCASSISGTPETQYFGPGTRLLVL.

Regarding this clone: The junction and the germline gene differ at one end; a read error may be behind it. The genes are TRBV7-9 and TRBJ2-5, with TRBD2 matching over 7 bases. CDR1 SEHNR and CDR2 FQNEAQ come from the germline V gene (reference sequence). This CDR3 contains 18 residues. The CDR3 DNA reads TGTTCCAGCAACTTACTTGGGAGAAAGGGAGGGAACCAAGAGACCCAGTACTTC. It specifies CSSNLLGRKGGNQETQYF.

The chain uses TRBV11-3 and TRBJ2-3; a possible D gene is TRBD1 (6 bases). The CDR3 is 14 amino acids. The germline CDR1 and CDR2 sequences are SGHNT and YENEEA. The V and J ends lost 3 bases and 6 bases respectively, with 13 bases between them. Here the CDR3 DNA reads TGTGCCAGCAGCTTCGCCGGGACAAAGGATACGCAGTATTTT. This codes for CASSFAGTKDTQYF.

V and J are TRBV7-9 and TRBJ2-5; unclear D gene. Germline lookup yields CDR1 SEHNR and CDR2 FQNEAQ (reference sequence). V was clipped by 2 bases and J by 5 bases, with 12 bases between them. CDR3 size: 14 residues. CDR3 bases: TGTGCCAGCAGCTTACTGCGGAGCACGGAGACCCAGTACTTC. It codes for CASSLLRSTETQYF.

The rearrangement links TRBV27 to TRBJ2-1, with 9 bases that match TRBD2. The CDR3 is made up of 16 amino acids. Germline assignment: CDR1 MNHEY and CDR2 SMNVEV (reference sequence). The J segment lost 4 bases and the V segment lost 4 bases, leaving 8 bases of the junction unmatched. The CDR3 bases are TGTGCCAGCAGTTGGGCGGGGGGGTCCTTTTACAATGAGCAGTTCTTC. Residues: CASSWAGGSFYNEQFF.

CDR3 in amino acids: CASSLGTGLEEQFF. The DNA for the CDR3 is TGTGCCAGCAGCTTAGGGACAGGTCTCGAAGAGCAGTTCTTC. This chain uses TRBV7-7 with TRBJ2-1; TRBD1 matches at 7 bases. Germline V CDR1 and CDR2: SSHAT, FNYEAQ (reference sequence). V shed 1 base, J shed 10 bases, and the junction held 7 bases outside the gene matches. The CDR3 runs to 14 residues. Looking up the rest from reference TRBV7-7 and TRBJ2-1 gives the full variable domain: GAGVSQSPRYKVTKRGQDVTLRCDPISSHATLYWYQQALGQGPEFLTYFNYEAQPDKSGLPSDRFSAERPEGSISTLTIQRTEQRDSAMYRCASSLGTGLEEQFFGPGTRLTVL.

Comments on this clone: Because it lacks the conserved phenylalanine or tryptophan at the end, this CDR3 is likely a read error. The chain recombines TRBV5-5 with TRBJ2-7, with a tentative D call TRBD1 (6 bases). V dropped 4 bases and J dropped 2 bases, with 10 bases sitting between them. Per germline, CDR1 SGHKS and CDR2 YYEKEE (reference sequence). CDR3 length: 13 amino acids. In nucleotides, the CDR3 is TGTGCCAGCAGCACTGACAGGCCCTACGAGCAGTACCTC. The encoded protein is CASSTDRPYEQYL.

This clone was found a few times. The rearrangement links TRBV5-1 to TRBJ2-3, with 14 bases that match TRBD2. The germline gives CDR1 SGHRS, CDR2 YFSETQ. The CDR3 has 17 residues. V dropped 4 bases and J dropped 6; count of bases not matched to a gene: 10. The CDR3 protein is CASSAGTSGGLRDTQYF. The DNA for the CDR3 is TGCGCCAGCAGCGCCGGGACTAGCGGGGGCTTAAGGGATACGCAGTATTTT.

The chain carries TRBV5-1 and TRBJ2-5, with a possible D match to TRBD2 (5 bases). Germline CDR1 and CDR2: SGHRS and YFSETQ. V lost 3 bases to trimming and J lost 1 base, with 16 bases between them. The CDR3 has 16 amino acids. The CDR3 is CASSSGAGEPQETQYF. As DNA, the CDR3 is TGCGCCAGCAGCTCCGGCGCCGGGGAACCCCAAGAGACCCAGTACTTC.

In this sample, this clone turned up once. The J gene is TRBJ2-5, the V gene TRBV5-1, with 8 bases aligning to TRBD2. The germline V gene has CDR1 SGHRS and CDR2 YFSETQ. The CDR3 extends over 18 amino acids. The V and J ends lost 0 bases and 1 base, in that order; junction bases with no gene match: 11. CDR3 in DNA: TGCGCCAGCAGCTTGGGTCCGCGGGCGGGGGGAAGCCAAGAGACCCAGTACTTC. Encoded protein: CASSLGPRAGGSQETQYF.

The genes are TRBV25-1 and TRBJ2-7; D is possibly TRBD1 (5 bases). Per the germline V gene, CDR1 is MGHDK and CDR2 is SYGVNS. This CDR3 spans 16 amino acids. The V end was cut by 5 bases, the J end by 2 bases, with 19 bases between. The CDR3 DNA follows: TGTGCCAGCAGTCCAAATGGGGTGTCAGGGACCTACGAGCAGTACTTC. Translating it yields CASSPNGVSGTYEQYF.

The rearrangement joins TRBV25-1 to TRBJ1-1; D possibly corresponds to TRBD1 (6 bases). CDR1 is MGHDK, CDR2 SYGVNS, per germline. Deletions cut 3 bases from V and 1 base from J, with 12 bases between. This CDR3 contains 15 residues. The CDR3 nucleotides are TGTGCCAGCAGTGAGGGGGGGGGCCGGAACACTGAAGCTTTCTTT. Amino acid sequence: CASSEGGGRNTEAFF.

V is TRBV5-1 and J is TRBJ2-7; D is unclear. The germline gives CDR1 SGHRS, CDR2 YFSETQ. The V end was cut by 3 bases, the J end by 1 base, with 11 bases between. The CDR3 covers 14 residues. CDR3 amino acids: CASSSLTPSYEQYF. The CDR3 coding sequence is TGCGCCAGCAGCTCCCTGACACCTTCCTACGAGCAGTACTTC. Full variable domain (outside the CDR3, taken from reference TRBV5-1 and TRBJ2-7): KAGVTQTPRYLIKTRGQQVTLSCSPISGHRSVSWYQQTPGQGLQFLFEYFSETQRNKGNFPGRFSGRQFSNSRSEMNVSTLELGDSALYLCASSSLTPSYEQYFGPGTRLTVT.

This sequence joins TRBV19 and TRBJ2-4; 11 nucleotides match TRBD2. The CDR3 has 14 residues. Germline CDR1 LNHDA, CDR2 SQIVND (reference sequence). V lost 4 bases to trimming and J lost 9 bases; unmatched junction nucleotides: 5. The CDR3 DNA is TGTGCCAGTAGTAGTGGACTAGCGGGTGGCATTCAGTACTTC. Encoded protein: CASSSGLAGGIQYF.

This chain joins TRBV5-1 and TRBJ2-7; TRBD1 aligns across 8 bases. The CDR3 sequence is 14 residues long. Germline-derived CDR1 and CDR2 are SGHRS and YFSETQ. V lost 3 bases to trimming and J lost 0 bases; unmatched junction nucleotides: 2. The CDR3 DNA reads TGCGCCAGCAGCTGGACAGGGCTCTCCTACGAGCAGTACTTC. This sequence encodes CASSWTGLSYEQYF.

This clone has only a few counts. This CDR3 is CASGFLGEKLFF. The CDR3 DNA reads TGTGCCAGCGGGTTCCTGGGCGAAAAACTGTTTTTT. The J gene is TRBJ1-4, the V gene TRBV6-5, with D uncertain. V shed 8 bases and J shed 8 bases, with 12 bases lying between them. The germline V gene has CDR1 MNHEY and CDR2 SVGAGI. The length of the CDR3 is 12 residues.

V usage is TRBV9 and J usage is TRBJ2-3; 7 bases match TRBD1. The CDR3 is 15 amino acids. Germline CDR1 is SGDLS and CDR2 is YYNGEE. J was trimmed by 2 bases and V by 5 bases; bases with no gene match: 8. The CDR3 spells CASRVDRAPTDTQYF. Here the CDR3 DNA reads TGTGCCAGCAGAGTCGACAGGGCCCCCACAGATACGCAGTATTTT.

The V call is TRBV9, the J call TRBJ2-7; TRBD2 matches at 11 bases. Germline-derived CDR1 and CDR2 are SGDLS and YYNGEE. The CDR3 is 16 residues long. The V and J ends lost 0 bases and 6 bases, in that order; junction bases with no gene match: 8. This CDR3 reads CASSVALAGDRGEQYF. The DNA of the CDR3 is TGTGCCAGCAGCGTAGCACTAGCGGGGGACCGGGGCGAGCAGTACTTC.

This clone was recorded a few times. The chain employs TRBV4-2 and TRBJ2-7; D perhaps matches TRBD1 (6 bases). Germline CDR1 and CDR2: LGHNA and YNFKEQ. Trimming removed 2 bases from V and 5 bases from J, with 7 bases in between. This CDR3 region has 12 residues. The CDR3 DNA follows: TGTGCCAGCAGCCAACAGGGGAACGAGCAGTACTTC. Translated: CASSQQGNEQYF.

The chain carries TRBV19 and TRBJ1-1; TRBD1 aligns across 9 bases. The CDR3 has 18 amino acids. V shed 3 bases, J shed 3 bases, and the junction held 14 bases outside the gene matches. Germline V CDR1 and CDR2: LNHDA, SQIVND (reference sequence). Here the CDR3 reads CASSMGTGKKGSYTEAFF. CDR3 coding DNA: TGTGCCAGTAGTATGGGGACAGGGAAAAAAGGTTCGTACACTGAAGCTTTCTTT.

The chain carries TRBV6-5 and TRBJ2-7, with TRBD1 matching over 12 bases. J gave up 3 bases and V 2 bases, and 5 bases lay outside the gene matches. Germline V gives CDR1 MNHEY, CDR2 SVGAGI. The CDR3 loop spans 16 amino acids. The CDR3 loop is CASSYRDRGLGYEQYF. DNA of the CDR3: TGTGCCAGCAGTTACAGGGACAGGGGGCTTGGCTACGAGCAGTACTTC.

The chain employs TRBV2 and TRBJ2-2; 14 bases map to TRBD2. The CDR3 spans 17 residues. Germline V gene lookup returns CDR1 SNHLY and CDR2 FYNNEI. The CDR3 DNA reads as TGTGCAGCCCGGGGCGGACTAGCGGGGGGGAACACCGGGGAGCTGTTTTTT. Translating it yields CAARGGLAGGNTGELFF.

The CDR3 DNA follows: TGTGCCAGCAGCAGGCCGGGACTCAGAAACACCATATATTTT. It is translated as CASSRPGLRNTIYF. This chain connects TRBV11-2 to TRBJ1-3; tentative D call: TRBD1 (5 bases). This CDR3 has 14 residues. Germline V gene lookup returns CDR1 SGHAT and CDR2 FQNNGV. Trimming took 5 bases from V and 5 from J, leaving 13 bases between them. Full variable domain (rest looked up from reference TRBV11-2 and TRBJ1-3): EAGVAQSPRYKIIEKRQSVAFWCNPISGHATLYWYQQILGQGPKLLIQFQNNGVVDDSQLPKDRFSAERLKGVDSTLKIQPAKLEDSAVYLCASSRPGLRNTIYFGEGSWLTVV.

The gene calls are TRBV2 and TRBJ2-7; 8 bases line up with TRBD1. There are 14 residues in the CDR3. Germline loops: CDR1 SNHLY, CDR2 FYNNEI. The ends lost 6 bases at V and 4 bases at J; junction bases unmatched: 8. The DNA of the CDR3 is TGTGCCAGCAGAAACAGGGGGGTAGGATACGAGCAGTACTTC. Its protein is CASRNRGVGYEQYF.